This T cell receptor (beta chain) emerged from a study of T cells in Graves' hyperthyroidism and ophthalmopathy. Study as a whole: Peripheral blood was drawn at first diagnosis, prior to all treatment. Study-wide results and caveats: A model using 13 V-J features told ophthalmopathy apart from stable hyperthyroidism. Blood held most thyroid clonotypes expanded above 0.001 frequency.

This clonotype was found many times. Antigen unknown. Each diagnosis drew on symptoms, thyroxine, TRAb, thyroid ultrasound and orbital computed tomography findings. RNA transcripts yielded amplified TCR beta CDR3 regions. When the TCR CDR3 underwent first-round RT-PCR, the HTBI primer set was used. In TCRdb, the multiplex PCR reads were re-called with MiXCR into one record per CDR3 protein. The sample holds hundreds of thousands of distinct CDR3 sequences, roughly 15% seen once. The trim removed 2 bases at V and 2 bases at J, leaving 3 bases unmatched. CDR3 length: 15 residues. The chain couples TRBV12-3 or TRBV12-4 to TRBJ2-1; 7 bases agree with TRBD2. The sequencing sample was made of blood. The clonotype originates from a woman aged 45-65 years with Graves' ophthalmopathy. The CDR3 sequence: CASSLPGGPYNEQFF. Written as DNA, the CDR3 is TGTGCCAGCAGTTTACCGGGAGGACCCTACAATGAGCAGTTCTTC.